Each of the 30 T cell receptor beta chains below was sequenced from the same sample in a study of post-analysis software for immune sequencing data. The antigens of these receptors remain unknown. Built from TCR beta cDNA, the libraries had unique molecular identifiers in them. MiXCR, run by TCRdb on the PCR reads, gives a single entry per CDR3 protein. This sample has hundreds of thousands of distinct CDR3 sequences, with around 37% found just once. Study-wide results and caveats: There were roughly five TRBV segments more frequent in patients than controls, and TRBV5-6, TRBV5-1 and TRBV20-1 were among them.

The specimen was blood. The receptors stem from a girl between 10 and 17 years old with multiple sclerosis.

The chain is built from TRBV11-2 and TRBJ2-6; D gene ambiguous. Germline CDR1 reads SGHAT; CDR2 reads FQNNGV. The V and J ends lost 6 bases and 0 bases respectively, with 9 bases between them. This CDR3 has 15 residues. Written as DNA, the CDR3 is TGTGCCAGCAGGATGATTCGCTCTGGGGCCAACGTCCTGACTTTC. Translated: CASRMIRSGANVLTF. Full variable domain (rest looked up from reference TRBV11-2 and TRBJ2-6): EAGVAQSPRYKIIEKRQSVAFWCNPISGHATLYWYQQILGQGPKLLIQFQNNGVVDDSQLPKDRFSAERLKGVDSTLKIQPAKLEDSAVYLCASRMIRSGANVLTFGAGSRLTVL.

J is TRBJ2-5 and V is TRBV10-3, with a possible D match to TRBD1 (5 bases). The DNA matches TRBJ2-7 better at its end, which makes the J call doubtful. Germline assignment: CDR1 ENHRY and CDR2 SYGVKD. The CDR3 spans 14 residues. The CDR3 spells CAISESKGVYEQYF. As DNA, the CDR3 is TGTGCCATCAGTGAGTCGAAAGGGGTTTACGAGCAGTACTTC.

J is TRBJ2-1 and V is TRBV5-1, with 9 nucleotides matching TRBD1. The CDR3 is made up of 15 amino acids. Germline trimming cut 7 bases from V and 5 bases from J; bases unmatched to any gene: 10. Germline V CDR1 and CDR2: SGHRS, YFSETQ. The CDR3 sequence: CASSRQGQGNNEQFF. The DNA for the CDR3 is TGCGCCAGCTCACGCCAGGGACAGGGTAACAATGAGCAGTTCTTC.

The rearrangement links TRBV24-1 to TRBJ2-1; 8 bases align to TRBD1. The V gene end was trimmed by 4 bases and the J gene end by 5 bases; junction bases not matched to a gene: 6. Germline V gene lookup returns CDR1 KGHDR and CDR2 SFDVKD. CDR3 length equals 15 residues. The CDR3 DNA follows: TGTGCCACCAGTGACTCGGGACAGGTCCACAATGAGCAGTTCTTC. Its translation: CATSDSGQVHNEQFF.

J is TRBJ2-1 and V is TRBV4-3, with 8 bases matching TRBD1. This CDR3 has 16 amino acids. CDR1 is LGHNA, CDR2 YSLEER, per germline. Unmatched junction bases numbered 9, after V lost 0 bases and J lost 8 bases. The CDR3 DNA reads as TGCGCCAGCAGCCAAGATCGGAGACAGGGGCTGTATGAGCAGTTCTTC. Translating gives CASSQDRRQGLYEQFF.

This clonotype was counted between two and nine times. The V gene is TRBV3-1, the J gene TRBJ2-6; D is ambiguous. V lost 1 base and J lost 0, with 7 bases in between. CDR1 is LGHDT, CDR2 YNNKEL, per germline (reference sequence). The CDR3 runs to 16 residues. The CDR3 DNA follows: TGTGCCAGCAGCCAAGGTCGTATCTCTGGGGCCAACGTCCTGACTTTC. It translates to CASSQGRISGANVLTF.

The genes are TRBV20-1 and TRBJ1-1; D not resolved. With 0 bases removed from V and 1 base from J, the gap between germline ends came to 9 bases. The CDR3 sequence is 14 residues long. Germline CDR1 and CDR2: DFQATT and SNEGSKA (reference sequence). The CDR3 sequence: CSAREASRNTEAFF. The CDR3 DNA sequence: TGCAGTGCTAGAGAAGCAAGTAGGAACACTGAAGCTTTCTTT.

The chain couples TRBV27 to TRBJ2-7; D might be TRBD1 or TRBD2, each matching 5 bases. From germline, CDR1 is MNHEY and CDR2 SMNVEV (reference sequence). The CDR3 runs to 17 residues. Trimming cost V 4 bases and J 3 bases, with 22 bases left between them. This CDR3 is CASSSARGTGSYYEQYF. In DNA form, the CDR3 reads TGTGCCAGCAGTTCAGCTAGGGGCACGGGGTCCTACTACGAGCAGTACTTC.

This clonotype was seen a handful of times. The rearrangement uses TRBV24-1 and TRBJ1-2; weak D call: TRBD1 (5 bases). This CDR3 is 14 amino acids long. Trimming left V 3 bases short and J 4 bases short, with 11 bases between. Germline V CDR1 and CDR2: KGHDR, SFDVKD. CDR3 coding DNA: TGTGCCACCAGTGATCCGACAGTTACCTATGGCTACACCTTC. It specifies CATSDPTVTYGYTF.

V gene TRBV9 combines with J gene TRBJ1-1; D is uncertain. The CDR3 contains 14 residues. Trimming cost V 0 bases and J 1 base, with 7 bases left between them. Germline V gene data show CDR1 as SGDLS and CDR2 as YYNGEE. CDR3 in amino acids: CASSVVVSNTEAFF. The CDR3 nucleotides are TGTGCCAGCAGCGTAGTGGTGTCGAACACTGAAGCTTTCTTT.

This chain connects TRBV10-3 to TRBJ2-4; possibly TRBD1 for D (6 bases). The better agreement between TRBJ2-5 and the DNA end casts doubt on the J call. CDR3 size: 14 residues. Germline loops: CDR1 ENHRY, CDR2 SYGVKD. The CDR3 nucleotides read TGTGCCATCAGTGAGAATACAGGGATGGAGACCCAGTACTTC. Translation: CAISENTGMETQYF.

The DNA of the CDR3 is TGCGCCAGCAGCCAAGACAATTTTCTACCCTACGAGCAGTACTTC. Translation: CASSQDNFLPYEQYF. The V gene is TRBV4-1, the J gene TRBJ2-7; D ambiguous. This CDR3 contains 15 residues. Germline V gives CDR1 MGHRA, CDR2 YSYEKL. Trimming cost V 0 bases and J 2 bases, with 11 bases left between them.

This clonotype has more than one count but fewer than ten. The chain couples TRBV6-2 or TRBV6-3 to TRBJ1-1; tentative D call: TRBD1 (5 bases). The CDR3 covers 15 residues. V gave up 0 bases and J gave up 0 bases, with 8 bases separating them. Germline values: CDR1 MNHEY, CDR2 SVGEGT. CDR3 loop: CASSYSSGLNTEAFF. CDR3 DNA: TGTGCCAGCAGTTACTCCTCAGGGCTGAACACTGAAGCTTTCTTT.

This chain's CDR3 is CASSLGPGPAGRTDTQYF. The CDR3 DNA reads TGTGCCAGCTCACTAGGTCCCGGGCCGGCGGGGCGGACAGATACGCAGTATTTT. The V and J genes are TRBV18 and TRBJ2-3; D perhaps matches TRBD2 (6 bases). The CDR3 runs 18 residues. Germline CDR1 KGHSH, CDR2 LQKENI. V dropped 4 bases and J dropped 3 bases, with 23 bases sitting between them. Looking up the rest from reference TRBV18 and TRBJ2-3 gives the full variable domain: NAGVMQNPRHLVRRRGQEARLRCSPMKGHSHVYWYRQLPEEGLKFMVYLQKENIIDESGMPKERFSAEFPKEGPSILRIQQVVRGDSAAYFCASSLGPGPAGRTDTQYFGPGTRLTVL.

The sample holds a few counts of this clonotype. The CDR3 region is CASSPSPTGLDGYTF. The CDR3 nucleotides are TGCGCCAGCAGCCCCTCCCCGACAGGATTGGATGGCTACACCTTC. The V call is TRBV5-1, the J call TRBJ1-2, with a weak D call TRBD1 (6 bases). Between the trimmed V and J ends, which lost 4 bases and 6 bases, there was a span of 19 bases. The germline V gene encodes CDR1 SGHRS and CDR2 YFSETQ. This CDR3 is built from 15 residues.

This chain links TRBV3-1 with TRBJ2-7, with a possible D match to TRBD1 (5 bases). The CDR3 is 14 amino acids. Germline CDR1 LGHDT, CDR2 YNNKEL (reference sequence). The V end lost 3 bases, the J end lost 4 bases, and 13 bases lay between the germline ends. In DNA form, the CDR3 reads TGTGCCAGCAGCCACTTTTCGGCAGGGTACGAGCAGTACTTC. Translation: CASSHFSAGYEQYF.

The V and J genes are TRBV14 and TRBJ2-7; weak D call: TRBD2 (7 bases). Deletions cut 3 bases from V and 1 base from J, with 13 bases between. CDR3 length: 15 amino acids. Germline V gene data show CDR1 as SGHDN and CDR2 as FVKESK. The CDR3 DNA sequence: TGTGCCAGCAGCCACCCTGCGGGGGCTTCCTACGAGCAGTACTTC. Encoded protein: CASSHPAGASYEQYF.

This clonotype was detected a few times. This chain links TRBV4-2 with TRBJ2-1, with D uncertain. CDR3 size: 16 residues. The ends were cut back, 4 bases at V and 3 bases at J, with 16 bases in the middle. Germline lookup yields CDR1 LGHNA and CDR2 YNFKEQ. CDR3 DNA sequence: TGTGCCAGCAGCCCAATGGGCCCCCTGGGCTACAATGAGCAGTTCTTC. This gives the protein CASSPMGPLGYNEQFF.

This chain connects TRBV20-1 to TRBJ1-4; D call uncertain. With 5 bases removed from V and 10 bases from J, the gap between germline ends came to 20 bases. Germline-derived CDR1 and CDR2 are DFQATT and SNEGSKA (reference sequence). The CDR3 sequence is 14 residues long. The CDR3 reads CSAVNWPRDRKLFF. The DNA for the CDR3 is TGCAGTGCTGTCAACTGGCCCCGAGACCGAAAACTGTTTTTT.

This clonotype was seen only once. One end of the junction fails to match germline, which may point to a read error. CDR3 nucleotides: TGTGCCAGCGGTTTCTACAGGGCACCAAACTATGGATACACCTTC. Residues: CASGFYRAPNYGYTF. The chain has TRBV12-3 or TRBV12-4 and TRBJ1-2; D is perhaps TRBD1 (6 bases). The CDR3 consists of 15 residues.

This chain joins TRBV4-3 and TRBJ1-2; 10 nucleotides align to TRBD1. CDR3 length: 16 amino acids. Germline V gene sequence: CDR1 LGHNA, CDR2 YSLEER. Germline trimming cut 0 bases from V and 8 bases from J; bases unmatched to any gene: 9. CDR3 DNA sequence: TGCGCCAGCAGCCAAGAAGTAGGACAGGGGGGTGGCGGCTACACCTTC. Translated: CASSQEVGQGGGGYTF.

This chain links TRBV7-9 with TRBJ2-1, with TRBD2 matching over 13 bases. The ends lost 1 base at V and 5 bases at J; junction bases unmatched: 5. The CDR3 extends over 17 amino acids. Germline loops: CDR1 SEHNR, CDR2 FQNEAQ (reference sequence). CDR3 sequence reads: CASSLGRTSGGDNEQFF. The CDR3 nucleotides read TGTGCCAGCAGCTTAGGCCGGACTAGCGGGGGAGACAATGAGCAGTTCTTC. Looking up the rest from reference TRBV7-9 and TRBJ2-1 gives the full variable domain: DTGVSQNPRHKITKRGQNVTFRCDPISEHNRLYWYRQTLGQGPEFLTYFQNEAQLEKSRLLSDRFSAERPKGSFSTLEIQRTEQGDSAMYLCASSLGRTSGGDNEQFFGPGTRLTVL.

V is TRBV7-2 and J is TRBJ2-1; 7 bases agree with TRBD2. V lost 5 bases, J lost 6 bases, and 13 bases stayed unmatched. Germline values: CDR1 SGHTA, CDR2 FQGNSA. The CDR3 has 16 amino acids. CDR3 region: CASSVTGGSRFNEQFF. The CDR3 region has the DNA TGTGCCAGCAGCGTCACCGGGGGGAGCCGATTCAATGAGCAGTTCTTC.

The CDR3 is CASNSQGAYNEQFF. In DNA, the CDR3 is TGTGCCAGCAATTCACAGGGGGCGTACAATGAGCAGTTCTTC. The V call is TRBV12-3 or TRBV12-4, the J call TRBJ2-1; TRBD1 matches 9 bases. The CDR3 is 14 amino acids. After removal of 7 bases from V and 4 bases from J, the junction contained 5 bases not matched to a gene.

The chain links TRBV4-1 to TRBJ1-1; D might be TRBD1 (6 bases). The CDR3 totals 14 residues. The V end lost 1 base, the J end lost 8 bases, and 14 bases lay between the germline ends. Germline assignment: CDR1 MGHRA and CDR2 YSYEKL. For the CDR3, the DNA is TGCGCCAGCAGCCAAGCCCCGGGGGCTGGGGAAGCTTTCTTT. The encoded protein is CASSQAPGAGEAFF.

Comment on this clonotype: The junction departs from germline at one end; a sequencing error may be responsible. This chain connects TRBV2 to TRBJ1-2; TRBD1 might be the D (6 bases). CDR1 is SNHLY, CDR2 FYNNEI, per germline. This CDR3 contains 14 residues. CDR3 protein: CAGSATGFPMGYTF. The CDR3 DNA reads TGTGCCGGCAGCGCGACAGGATTCCCTATGGGCTACACCTTC. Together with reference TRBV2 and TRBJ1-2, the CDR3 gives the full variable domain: EPEVTQTPSHQVTQMGQEVILRCVPISNHLYFYWYRQILGQKVEFLVSFYNNEISEKSEIFDDQFSVERPDGSNFTLKIRSTKLEDSAMYFCAGSATGFPMGYTFGSGTRLTVV.

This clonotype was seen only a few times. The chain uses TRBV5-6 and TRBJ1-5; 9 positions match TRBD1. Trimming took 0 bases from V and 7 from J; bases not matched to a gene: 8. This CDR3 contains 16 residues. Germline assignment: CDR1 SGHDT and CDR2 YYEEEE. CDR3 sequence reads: CASSLGHRGPGQPQHF. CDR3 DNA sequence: TGTGCCAGCAGCTTGGGTCACAGGGGGCCTGGGCAGCCCCAGCATTTT.

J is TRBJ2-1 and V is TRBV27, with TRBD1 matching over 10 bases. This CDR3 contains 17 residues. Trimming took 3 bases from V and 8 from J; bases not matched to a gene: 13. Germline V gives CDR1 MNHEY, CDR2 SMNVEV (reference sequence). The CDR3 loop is CASSFRTGGTGLDEQFF. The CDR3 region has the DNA TGTGCCAGCAGTTTTCGGACAGGGGGGACTGGTTTAGATGAGCAGTTCTTC.

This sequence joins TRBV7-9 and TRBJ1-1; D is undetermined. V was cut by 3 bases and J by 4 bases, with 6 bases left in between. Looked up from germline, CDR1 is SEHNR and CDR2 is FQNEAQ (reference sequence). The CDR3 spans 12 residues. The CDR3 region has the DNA TGTGCCAGCAGCTTTCGGGCCACTGAAGCTTTCTTT. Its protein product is CASSFRATEAFF.

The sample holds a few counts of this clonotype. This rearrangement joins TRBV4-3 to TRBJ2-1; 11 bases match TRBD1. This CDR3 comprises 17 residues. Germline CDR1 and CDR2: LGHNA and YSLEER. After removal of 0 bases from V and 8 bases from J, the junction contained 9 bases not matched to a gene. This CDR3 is CASSQDRGQGARDEQFF. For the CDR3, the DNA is TGCGCCAGCAGCCAAGATAGAGGACAGGGGGCGCGTGATGAGCAGTTCTTC.